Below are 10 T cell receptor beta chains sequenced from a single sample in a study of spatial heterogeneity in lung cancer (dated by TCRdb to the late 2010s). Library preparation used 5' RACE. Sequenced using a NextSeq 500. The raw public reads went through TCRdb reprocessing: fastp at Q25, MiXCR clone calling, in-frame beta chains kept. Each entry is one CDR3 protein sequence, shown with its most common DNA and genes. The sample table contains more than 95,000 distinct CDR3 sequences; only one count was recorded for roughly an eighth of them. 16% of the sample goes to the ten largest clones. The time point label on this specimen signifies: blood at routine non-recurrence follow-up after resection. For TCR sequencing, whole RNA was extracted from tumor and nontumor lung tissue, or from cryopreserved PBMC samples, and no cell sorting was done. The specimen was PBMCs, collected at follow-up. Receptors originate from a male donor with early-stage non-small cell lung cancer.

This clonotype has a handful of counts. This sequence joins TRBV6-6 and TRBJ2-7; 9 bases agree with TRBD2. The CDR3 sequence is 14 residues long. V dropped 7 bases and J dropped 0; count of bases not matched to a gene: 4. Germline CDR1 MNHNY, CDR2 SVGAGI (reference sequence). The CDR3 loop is CASKQRGDSYEQYF. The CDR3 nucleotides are TGTGCCAGCAAGCAGCGGGGGGACTCCTACGAGCAGTACTTC.

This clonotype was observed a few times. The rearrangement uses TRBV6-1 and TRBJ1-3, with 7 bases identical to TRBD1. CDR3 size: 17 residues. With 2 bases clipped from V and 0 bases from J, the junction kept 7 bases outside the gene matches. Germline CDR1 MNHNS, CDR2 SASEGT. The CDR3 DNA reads TGTGCCAGCAGTGAAACCCCGGGACAGCGCTCTGGAAACACCATATATTTT. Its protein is CASSETPGQRSGNTIYF.

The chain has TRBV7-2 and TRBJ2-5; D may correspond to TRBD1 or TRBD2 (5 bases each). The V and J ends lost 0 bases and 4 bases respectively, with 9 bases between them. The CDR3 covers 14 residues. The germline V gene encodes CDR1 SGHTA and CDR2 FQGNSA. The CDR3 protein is CASSLAGVRETQYF. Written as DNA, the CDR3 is TGTGCCAGCAGCTTAGCGGGGGTCAGAGAGACCCAGTACTTC.

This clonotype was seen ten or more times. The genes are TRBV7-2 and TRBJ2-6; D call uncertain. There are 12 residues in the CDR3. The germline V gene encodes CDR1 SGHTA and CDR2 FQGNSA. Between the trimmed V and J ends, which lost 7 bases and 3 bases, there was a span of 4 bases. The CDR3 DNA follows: TGTGCCAGCACTTTTGGGGCCAACGTCCTGACTTTC. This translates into CASTFGANVLTF. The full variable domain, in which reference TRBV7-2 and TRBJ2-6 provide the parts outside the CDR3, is GAGVSQSPSNKVTEKGKDVELRCDPISGHTALYWYRQSLGQGLEFLIYFQGNSAPDKSGLPSDRFSAERTGGSVSTLTIQRTQQEDSAVYLCASTFGANVLTFGAGSRLTVL.

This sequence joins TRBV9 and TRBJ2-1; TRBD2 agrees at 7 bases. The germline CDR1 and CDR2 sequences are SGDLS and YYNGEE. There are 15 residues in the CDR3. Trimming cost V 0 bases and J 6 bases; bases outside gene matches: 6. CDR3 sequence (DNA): TGTGCCAGCAGCGTAGCCAACTGGGAGGGCAATGAGCAGTTCTTC. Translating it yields CASSVANWEGNEQFF.

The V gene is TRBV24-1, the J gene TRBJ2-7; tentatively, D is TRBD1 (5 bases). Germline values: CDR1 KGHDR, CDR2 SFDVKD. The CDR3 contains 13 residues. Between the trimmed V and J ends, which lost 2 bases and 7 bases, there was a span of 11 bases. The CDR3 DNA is TGTGCCACCAGTGATTCCGCAGGGTCGGAGCAGTACTTC. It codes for CATSDSAGSEQYF.

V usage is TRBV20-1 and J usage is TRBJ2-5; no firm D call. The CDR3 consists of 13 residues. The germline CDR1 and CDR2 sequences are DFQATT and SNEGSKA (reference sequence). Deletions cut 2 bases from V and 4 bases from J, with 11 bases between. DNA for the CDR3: TGCAGTGCTAGACCGAATGGTCGAGAGACCCAGTACTTC. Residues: CSARPNGRETQYF.

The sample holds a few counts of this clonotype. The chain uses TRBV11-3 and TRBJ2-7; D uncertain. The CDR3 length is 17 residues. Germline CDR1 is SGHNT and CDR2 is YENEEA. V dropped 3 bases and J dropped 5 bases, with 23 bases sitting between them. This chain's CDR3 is CASSLGYYSGPADEQYF. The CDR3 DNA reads TGTGCCAGCAGCTTGGGTTACTACAGTGGCCCGGCAGACGAGCAGTACTTC. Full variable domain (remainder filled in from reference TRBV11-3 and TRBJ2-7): EAGVVQSPRYKIIEKKQPVAFWCNPISGHNTLYWYLQNLGQGPELLIRYENEEAVDDSQLPKDRFSAERLKGVDSTLKIQPAELGDSAVYLCASSLGYYSGPADEQYFGPGTRLTVT.

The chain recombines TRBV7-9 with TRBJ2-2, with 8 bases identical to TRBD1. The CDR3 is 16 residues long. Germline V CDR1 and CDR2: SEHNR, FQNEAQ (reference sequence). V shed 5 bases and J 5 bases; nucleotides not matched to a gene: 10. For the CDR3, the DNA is TGTGCCAGCAGCACATCAGGCAGGGGGCGGACCGGGGAGCTGTTTTTT. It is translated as CASSTSGRGRTGELFF.

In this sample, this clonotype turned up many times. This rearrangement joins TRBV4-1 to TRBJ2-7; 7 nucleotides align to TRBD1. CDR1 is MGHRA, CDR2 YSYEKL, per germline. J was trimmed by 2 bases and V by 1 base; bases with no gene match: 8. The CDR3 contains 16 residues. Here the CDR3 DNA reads TGCGCCAGCAGCCAAGGACCGGGACAGACGACCTACGAGCAGTACTTC. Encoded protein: CASSQGPGQTTYEQYF.